This is a list of T cell receptor beta chains from one sample in a study of Ad26.COV2.S vaccination and SARS-CoV-2 variants. Produced via immunoSEQ multiplex PCR; TCRdb's table is partial and in-frame only. In the table there are roughly 450,000 clones, about 93% of which are singletons. Sequences were derived from peripheral blood, sampled in a trial of Ad26.COV2.S vaccine versus placebo. Source of these receptors: a person aged 18 to 59 who received the Ad26.COV2.S COVID-19 vaccine or a placebo. CDR3s include the opening cysteine and the closing phenylalanine or tryptophan. The D gene is left open where the match is weak. Not all rows give a size; the values are once, few, many and, for expanded clones, a class.

D	V	J	size	CDR3	DNA
TRBD2	TRBV7-3	TRBJ2-3	once	CASSLTSGSGDTQYF	TGTGCCAGCAGCTTGACTAGCGGGAGTGGAGATACGCAGTATTTT
TRBD1	TRBV7-8	TRBJ1-2	-	CASRPPGRGQGTYGYTF	TGTGCCAGCAGACCCCCAGGGAGGGGGCAGGGCACTTATGGCTACACCTTC
-	TRBV19	TRBJ2-7	-	CASSIEGGYEQYF	TGTGCCAGTAGTATAGAGGGGGGCTACGAGCAGTACTTC
TRBD2	TRBV29-1	TRBJ2-3	-	CSVALLAGGPDTQYF	TGCAGCGTTGCCCTACTAGCGGGAGGGCCAGATACGCAGTATTTT
TRBD2	TRBV5-1	TRBJ2-2	few	CASNERENTGELFF	TGCGCCAGCAACGAGCGGGAGAACACCGGGGAGCTGTTTTTT
TRBD1	TRBV3-1/TRBV3-2	TRBJ2-1	-	CASSQGQGSYNEQFF	TGTGCCAGCAGCCAAGGACAGGGCTCCTACAATGAGCAGTTCTTC
-	TRBV11-2	TRBJ2-3	-	CASSRSGTITDTQYF	TGTGCCAGCAGCCGATCCGGGACCATCACAGATACGCAGTATTTT
TRBD1	TRBV18	TRBJ1-6	-	CASSPQQGAITSSPLHF	TGTGCCAGCTCACCCCAACAGGGGGCGATTACCTCTTCACCCCTCCACTTT
-	TRBV6-2/TRBV6-3	TRBJ2-7	-	CASSGTMDYEQYF	TGTGCCAGCAGTGGAACAATGGACTACGAGCAGTACTTC
-	TRBV5-8	TRBJ1-2	once	CASSLWGRVDYGYTF	TGTGCCAGCAGCCTGTGGGGCAGGGTGGACTATGGCTACACCTTC
-	TRBV6-5	TRBJ1-4	-	CASSYTKGVLNEKLFF	TGTGCCAGCAGTTACACAAAAGGGGTGCTTAATGAAAAACTGTTTTTT
-	TRBV28	TRBJ1-3	-	CASSPPTSSGNTIYF	TGTGCCAGCAGTCCACCAACTAGCTCTGGAAACACCATATATTTT
TRBD2	TRBV9	TRBJ2-2	-	CASSVDGLAGEYTGELFF	TGTGCCAGCAGCGTAGACGGGCTAGCGGGAGAATATACCGGGGAGCTGTTTTTT
-	TRBV2	TRBJ2-6	-	CANPPGSSGANVLTF	TGTGCCAACCCCCCGGGTTCCTCTGGGGCCAACGTCCTGACTTTC
-	TRBV20-1	TRBJ1-2	-	CSASWREGYTF	TGCAGTGCAAGTTGGAGGGAGGGCTACACCTTC
-	TRBV5-1	TRBJ2-5	once	CASSFGGSFETQYF	TGCGCCAGCAGCTTTGGCGGCAGCTTCGAGACCCAGTACTTC
-	TRBV6-2/TRBV6-3	TRBJ1-5	once	CASSYSASLIPQPQHF	TGTGCCAGCAGTTACTCGGCCAGTCTTATACCCCAGCCCCAGCATTTT
TRBD1	TRBV6-2/TRBV6-3	TRBJ2-7	-	CASSSQGYEQYF	TGTGCCAGCAGTTCACAGGGGTACGAGCAGTACTTC
-	TRBV6-5	TRBJ2-7	-	CASRRDFPTYEQYF	TGTGCCAGCAGGCGGGACTTCCCAACCTACGAGCAGTACTTC
TRBD2	TRBV6-5	TRBJ2-7	-	CASNWGGTNSYEQYF	TGTGCCAGCAATTGGGGGGGGACTAACTCCTACGAGCAGTACTTC
-	TRBV30	TRBJ1-2	-	CAYLTHTQGLYGYTF	TGTGCCTATCTAACTCATACACAGGGACTCTATGGCTACACCTTC
-	TRBV7-2	TRBJ1-4	-	CASSPVWATNEKLFF	TGTGCCAGCAGCCCGGTATGGGCAACTAATGAAAAACTGTTTTTT
-	TRBV6-2/TRBV6-3	TRBJ1-5	few	CASSWGTNQPQHF	TGTGCCAGCAGTTGGGGTACCAATCAGCCCCAGCATTTT
-	TRBV5-4	TRBJ2-1	-	CASSLGEFSNEQFF	TGTGCCAGCAGCTTGGGTGAGTTTTCCAATGAGCAGTTCTTC